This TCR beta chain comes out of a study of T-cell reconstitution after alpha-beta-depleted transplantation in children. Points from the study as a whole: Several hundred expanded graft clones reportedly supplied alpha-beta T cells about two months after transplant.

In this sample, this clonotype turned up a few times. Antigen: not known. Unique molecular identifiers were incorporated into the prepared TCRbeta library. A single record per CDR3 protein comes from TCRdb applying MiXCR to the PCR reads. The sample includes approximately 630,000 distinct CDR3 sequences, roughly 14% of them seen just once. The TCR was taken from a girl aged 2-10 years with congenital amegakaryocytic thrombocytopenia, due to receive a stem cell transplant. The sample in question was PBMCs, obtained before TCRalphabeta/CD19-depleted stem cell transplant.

In DNA form, the CDR3 reads TGTGCCAGCAGACCGACAGGCGTACTGGGAGAGACCCAGTACTTC. Translated: CASRPTGVLGETQYF. This chain connects TRBV6-1 to TRBJ2-5, with TRBD1 as a possible D gene (6 bases). The CDR3 totals 15 residues. Germline CDR1 reads MNHNS; CDR2 reads SASEGT. The V gene lost 6 bases and the J gene lost 4 bases, with 18 bases spanning the gap.